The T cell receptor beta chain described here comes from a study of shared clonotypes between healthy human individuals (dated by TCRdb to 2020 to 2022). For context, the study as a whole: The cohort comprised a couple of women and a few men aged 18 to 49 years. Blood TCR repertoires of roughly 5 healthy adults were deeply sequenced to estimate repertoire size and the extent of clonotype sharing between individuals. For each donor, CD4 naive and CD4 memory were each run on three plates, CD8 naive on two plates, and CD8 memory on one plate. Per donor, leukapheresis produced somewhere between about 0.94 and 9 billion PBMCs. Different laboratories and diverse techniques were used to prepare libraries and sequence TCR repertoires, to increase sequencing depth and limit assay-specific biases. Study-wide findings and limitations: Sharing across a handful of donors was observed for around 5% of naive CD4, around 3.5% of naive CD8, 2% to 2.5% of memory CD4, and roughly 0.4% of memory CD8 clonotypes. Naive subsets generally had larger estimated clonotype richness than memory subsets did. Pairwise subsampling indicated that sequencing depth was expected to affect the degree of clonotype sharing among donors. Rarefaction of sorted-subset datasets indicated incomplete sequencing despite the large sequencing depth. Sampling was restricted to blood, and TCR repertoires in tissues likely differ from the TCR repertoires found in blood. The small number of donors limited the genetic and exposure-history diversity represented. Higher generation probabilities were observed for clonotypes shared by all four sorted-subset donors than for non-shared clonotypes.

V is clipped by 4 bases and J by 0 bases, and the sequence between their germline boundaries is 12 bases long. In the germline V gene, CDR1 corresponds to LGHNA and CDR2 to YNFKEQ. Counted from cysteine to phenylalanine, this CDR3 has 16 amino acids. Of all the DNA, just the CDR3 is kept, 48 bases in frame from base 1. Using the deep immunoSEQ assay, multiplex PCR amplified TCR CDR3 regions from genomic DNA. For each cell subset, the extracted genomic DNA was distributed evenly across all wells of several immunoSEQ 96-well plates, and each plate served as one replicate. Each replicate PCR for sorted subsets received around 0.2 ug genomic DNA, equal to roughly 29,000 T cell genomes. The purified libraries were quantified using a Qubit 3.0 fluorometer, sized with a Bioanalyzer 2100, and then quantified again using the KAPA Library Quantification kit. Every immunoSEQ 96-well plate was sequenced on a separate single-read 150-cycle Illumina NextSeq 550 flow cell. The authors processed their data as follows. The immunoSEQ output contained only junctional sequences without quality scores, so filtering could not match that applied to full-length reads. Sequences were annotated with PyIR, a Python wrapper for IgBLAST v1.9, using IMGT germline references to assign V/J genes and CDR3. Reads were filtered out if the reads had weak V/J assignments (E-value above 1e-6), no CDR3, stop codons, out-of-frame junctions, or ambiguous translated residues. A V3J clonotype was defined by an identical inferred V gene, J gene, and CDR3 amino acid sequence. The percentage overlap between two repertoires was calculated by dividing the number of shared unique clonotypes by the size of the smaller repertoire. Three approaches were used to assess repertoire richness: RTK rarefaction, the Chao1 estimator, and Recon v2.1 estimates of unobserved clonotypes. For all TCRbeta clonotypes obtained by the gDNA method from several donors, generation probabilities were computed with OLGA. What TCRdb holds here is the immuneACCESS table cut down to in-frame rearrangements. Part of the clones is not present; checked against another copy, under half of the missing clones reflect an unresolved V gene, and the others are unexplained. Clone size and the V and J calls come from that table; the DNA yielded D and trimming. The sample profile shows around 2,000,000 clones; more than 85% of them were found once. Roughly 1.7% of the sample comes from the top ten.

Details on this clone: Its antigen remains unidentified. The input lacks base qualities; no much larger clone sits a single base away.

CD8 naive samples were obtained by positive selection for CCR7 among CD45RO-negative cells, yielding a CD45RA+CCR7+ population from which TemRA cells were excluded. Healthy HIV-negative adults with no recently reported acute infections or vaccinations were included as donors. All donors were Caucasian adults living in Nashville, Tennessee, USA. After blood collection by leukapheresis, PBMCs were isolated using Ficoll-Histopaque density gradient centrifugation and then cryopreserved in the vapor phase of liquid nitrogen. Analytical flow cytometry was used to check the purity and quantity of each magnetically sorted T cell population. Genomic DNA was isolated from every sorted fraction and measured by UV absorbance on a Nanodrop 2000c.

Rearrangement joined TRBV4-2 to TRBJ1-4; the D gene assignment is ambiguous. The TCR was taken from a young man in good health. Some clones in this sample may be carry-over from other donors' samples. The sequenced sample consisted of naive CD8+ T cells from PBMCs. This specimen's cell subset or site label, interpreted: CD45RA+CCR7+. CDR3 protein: CASSPNPRATNEKLFF. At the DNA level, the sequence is TGTGCCAGCAGCCCCAACCCGCGAGCAACTAATGAAAAACTGTTTTTT.